The source of this T cell receptor beta chain is a study of CDR3 diversity in severe acne. Germline V CDR1 and CDR2: SGHRS, YFSETQ. The CDR3 runs to 16 residues. Trimming shortened V by 5 bases and J by 7 bases, and 22 bases separated the two germline ends. In TCRdb, the PCR reads were re-called with MiXCR into one record per CDR3 protein. The data contain about 86,000 distinct CDR3 sequences, under 65% of them singletons. Sequencing was carried out using blood. V gene TRBV5-1 combines with J gene TRBJ2-1, with D tentatively TRBD1 or TRBD2 (5 bases each). This clonotype was sampled from a male donor in good health, without acne. The CDR3 nucleotides read TGCGCCAGCAGACTGGACCGGGGCGCTGAAGGGAATGAGCAGTTCTTC. It encodes CASRLDRGAEGNEQFF.